The 5 T cell receptor beta chains listed next were all sequenced from one sample in a study of OX40 agonist ivuxolimab in advanced cancers. Repertoires were generated with immunoSEQ multiplex PCR, while TCRdb's copy carries only in-frame clones and drops some. The profile shows 50,000 to 65,000 clones, 81% of them singletons. Sample: CD4+ or CD8+ T cells sorted from blood, taken in a trial of the OX40 agonist ivuxolimab. These receptors came from an adult with an advanced solid tumor such as melanoma, head and neck, liver or kidney cancer.

V gene TRBV5-1 combines with J gene TRBJ1-3; D gene uncertain. Germline V gene sequence: CDR1 SGHRS, CDR2 YFSETQ. The CDR3 is made up of 17 amino acids. V was trimmed by 4 bases and J by 0 bases, leaving 17 bases between them. The CDR3 loop reads CASSGDSGFDSGNTIYF. For the CDR3, the DNA is TGCGCCAGCAGCGGTGATTCGGGGTTCGACTCTGGAAACACCATATATTTT.

The V call is TRBV4-1, the J call TRBJ2-7, with D possibly matching TRBD2 (6 bases). This CDR3 has 16 amino acids. Germline CDR1 and CDR2: MGHRA and YSYEKL. Trimming took off 4 bases at V and 5 bases at J, with 21 bases between the two ends. The CDR3 here is CASSRSRGSKDHEQYF. The CDR3 nucleotides are TGCGCCAGCAGCCGTTCTCGGGGGTCAAAGGACCACGAGCAGTACTTC.

The gene calls are TRBV29-1 and TRBJ1-1, with D unclear. V was shortened by 7 bases and J by 5 bases, with 17 bases between the two germline ends. The V gene's germline CDR1 is SQVTM and CDR2 ANQGSEA. The CDR3 extends over 13 amino acids. The CDR3 nucleotides are TGCAGCGCCGCATTAGGGTCTGGAACTGAAGCTTTCTTT. The encoded protein is CSAALGSGTEAFF.

The V and J genes are TRBV9 and TRBJ2-3; D is possibly TRBD1 (6 bases). The CDR3 contains 14 residues. CDR1 and CDR2 from the germline V gene are SGDLS and YYNGEE. V gave up 3 bases and J gave up 4 bases, with 12 bases separating them. The CDR3 loop reads CASSAYRQADTQYF. The CDR3 nucleotides read TGTGCCAGCAGCGCCTACCGACAGGCAGATACGCAGTATTTT.

The rearrangement joins TRBV11-3 to TRBJ2-3; weak D call: TRBD2 (5 bases). V lost 5 bases and J 6 bases, leaving 6 bases between the germline ends. The CDR3 runs to 11 residues. The germline CDR1 and CDR2 sequences are SGHNT and YENEEA. The CDR3 region is CASSRGDTQYF. CDR3 coding DNA: TGTGCCAGCAGCCGCGGGGATACGCAGTATTTT.